This TCR beta chain came from a study of tumor-infiltrating lymphocytes in primary liver carcinoma. Both RNA and DNA were isolated together from around 20-30 mg of bulk tissue that had not been sorted. Germline values: CDR1 SGHRS, CDR2 YFSETQ. This CDR3 contains 15 residues. Worth noting for this clonotype: The antigen is not known. This may come from a read error, since a much larger clone is one base off.

General study points: Reduced overlap was seen in tumor-adjacent and tumor-blood pairs versus tumor region pairs. Tumors reached a significantly greater top-250-clone fraction than blood did (p = 0.039).

cDNA specific to TCR beta was made from about 550 ng of total RNA, with a constant-region primer employed for priming. Amplification in three nested multiplex PCR rounds with slightly modified ARM-PCR gave rise to TCR beta libraries. Investigators reported that the first two PCR rounds, at about 11 cycles each, used TRBV1-TRBV30 forward primers with a C-beta reverse primer. TCRdb used MiXCR to reprocess the multiplex PCR reads, holding one entry per CDR3 protein. Of 70,000 to 75,000 distinct CDR3 sequences listed, roughly three quarters are singletons. The sequence derives from a man between 35 and 55 years old with primary liver carcinoma and hepatitis B virus infection. The chain is built from TRBV5-1 and TRBJ2-1; the match to TRBD2 covers 9 bases. Source material: liver tumor tissue from sampling region 4. Subset: tumor region T4, right-lateral pole. The CDR3, as DNA: TGCGCCAGCAGCCCTTTAGCGGGGGCCTACAATGAGAAGTTCTTC. Translation gives CASSPLAGAYNEKFF.